The entry that follows covers one TCR beta chain sequence. Measured with immunoSEQ multiplex PCR; TCRdb has only the in-frame clones, and not every one. Of fewer than 85,000 clones in the sample, around 93% are singletons; the top ten hold 2.5% to 3%. The data stem from a study of T cell changes during pregnancy in multiple sclerosis. The sequence derives from a female donor in good health, enrolled as a control in a pregnancy study. The source was peripheral blood, collected after pregnancy.

CDR3 loop: CASSPTGTGGFGYTF. CDR3 DNA: TGTGCCAGCAGCCCCACCGGGACAGGGGGCTTTGGCTACACCTTC. V and J are TRBV7-3 and TRBJ1-2; 12 nucleotides match TRBD1. Germline CDR1 and CDR2: SGHTA and FQGTGA. The CDR3 sequence is 15 residues long. Trimming cost V 5 bases and J 7 bases; bases outside gene matches: 8.